These 13 T cell receptor beta chains share one sample of origin, sequenced in a study of blood T cell repertoires in COVID-19. Measured with immunoSEQ multiplex PCR; TCRdb has only the in-frame clones, and not every one. The table lists 300,000 to 450,000 clones, around 87% of them singletons, with 1% to 1.5% in the top ten. Sequencing input: PBMCs or T cells enriched from blood (not recorded which). The receptors shown here come from a man aged 30 to 39 who had recovered from COVID-19.

Comment on this clone: The sample holds other DNA sequences that translate to the same CDR3. The genes are TRBV2 and TRBJ1-5; maybe TRBD1 (6 bases). V shed 4 bases and J shed 4 bases, with 11 bases lying between them. The CDR3 contains 14 residues. Germline V gene sequence: CDR1 SNHLY, CDR2 FYNNEI. CDR3 region: CASSGGGGNQPQHF. CDR3 nucleotide sequence: TGTGCCAGCAGTGGTGGGGGCGGAAATCAGCCCCAGCATTTT.

The rearrangement links TRBV9 to TRBJ2-5; D unresolved. The CDR3 length is 15 residues. Trimming stripped 4 bases from V and 2 bases from J, with 15 bases between. The germline CDR1 and CDR2 sequences are SGDLS and YYNGEE. The CDR3 loop is CASSLNSGQQETQYF. CDR3 DNA: TGTGCCAGCAGCCTCAATTCGGGTCAGCAAGAGACCCAGTACTTC.

This chain links TRBV9 with TRBJ1-2, with D possibly matching TRBD1 (5 bases). Germline CDR1 and CDR2: SGDLS and YYNGEE. Deletions cut 4 bases from V and 3 bases from J, with 13 bases between. This CDR3 is built from 14 residues. The chain's CDR3 is CASSPRGGYYGYTF. The CDR3 bases are TGTGCCAGCAGCCCCCGGGGGGGGTACTATGGCTACACCTTC.

The chain carries TRBV5-1 and TRBJ1-6, with 7 bases lining up with TRBD1. CDR3 length: 15 residues. From germline, CDR1 is SGHRS and CDR2 YFSETQ. The ends lost 0 bases at V and 5 bases at J; junction bases unmatched: 2. In nucleotides, the CDR3 is TGCGCCAGCAGCTTGGATGGGACAGATAATTCACCCCTCCACTTT. As protein: CASSLDGTDNSPLHF. The full variable domain, with the rest looked up from reference TRBV5-1 and TRBJ1-6, is KAGVTQTPRYLIKTRGQQVTLSCSPISGHRSVSWYQQTPGQGLQFLFEYFSETQRNKGNFPGRFSGRQFSNSRSEMNVSTLELGDSALYLCASSLDGTDNSPLHFGNGTRLTVT.

The chain combines TRBV3-1 (or the pseudogene TRBV3-2) with TRBJ1-2; 7 bases align to TRBD1. Trimming removed 0 bases from V and 4 bases from J; junction bases left unmatched: 8. The CDR3 consists of 16 residues. CDR1 is LGHDT and CDR2 is YNNKEL in the germline V gene (reference sequence). The CDR3 DNA reads as TGTGCCAGCAGCCAAGATTTGGAGACAGGGTCCTATGGCTACACCTTC. Its protein is CASSQDLETGSYGYTF.

The gene calls are TRBV6-6 and TRBJ2-1, with 9 bases aligning to TRBD1. V gave up 5 bases and J gave up 6 bases; unmatched junction bases: 11. Per germline, CDR1 MNHNY and CDR2 SVGAGI (reference sequence). The CDR3 consists of 16 residues. The CDR3 nucleotides read TGTGCCAGCAGTCGTCGCGGGACAGGGTCTTTCAATGAGCAGTTCTTC. The encoded protein is CASSRRGTGSFNEQFF.

The chain recombines TRBV6-1 with TRBJ2-2; D might be TRBD2 (5 bases). Between the trimmed V and J ends, which lost 3 bases and 4 bases, there was a span of 9 bases. Germline CDR1 and CDR2: MNHNS and SASEGT. The CDR3 covers 14 residues. In nucleotides, the CDR3 is TGTGCCAGCAGTGATGACGAGGGCACCGGGGAGCTGTTTTTT. It translates to CASSDDEGTGELFF.

This chain uses TRBV7-9 with TRBJ2-2; 11 bases align to TRBD1. The CDR3 is made up of 16 amino acids. In germline, CDR1 is SEHNR, CDR2 FQNEAQ (reference sequence). Unmatched junction bases numbered 2, after V lost 5 bases and J lost 0 bases. In DNA form, the CDR3 reads TGTGCCAGCAGCGGGGACAGGGGGGCGAACACCGGGGAGCTGTTTTTT. It yields the protein CASSGDRGANTGELFF.

The genes are TRBV5-4 and TRBJ2-2; the D gene is possibly TRBD1 (5 bases). The germline CDR1 and CDR2 sequences are SGHNT and YYREEE (reference sequence). Trimming shortened V by 4 bases and J by 5 bases, and 12 bases separated the two germline ends. CDR3 length equals 14 residues. In DNA, the CDR3 is TGTGCCAGCAGCCAATCGACAGTAACCGGGGAGCTGTTTTTT. This translates into CASSQSTVTGELFF.

This chain connects TRBV27 to TRBJ1-1, with D maybe TRBD1 (6 bases). The CDR3 has 18 amino acids. Trimming pared 6 bases from V and 0 bases from J, leaving 23 bases between. Germline values: CDR1 MNHEY, CDR2 SMNVEV (reference sequence). The CDR3 here is CASRKNPGQLIMNTEAFF. The DNA of the CDR3 is TGTGCCAGCAGAAAGAACCCTGGACAGCTAATAATGAACACTGAAGCTTTCTTT.

V usage is TRBV5-5 and J usage is TRBJ1-2, with 10 nucleotides matching TRBD1. V gave up 4 bases and J gave up 5 bases; unmatched junction bases: 8. Germline CDR1 is SGHKS and CDR2 is YYEKEE (reference sequence). The length of the CDR3 is 15 residues. CDR3 DNA: TGTGCCAGCAGCCTGGCTGACAGGGGGCGTTATGGCTACACCTTC. Translated: CASSLADRGRYGYTF.

In its sample, this clone was seen once. J is TRBJ2-4 and V is TRBV10-1, with D possibly TRBD1 on 6 matching bases. The V gene lost 10 bases and the J gene lost 0 bases, with 16 bases spanning the gap. This CDR3 spans 15 amino acids. CDR1 and CDR2 (germline): WNHNN, SYGVQD (reference sequence). The CDR3 sequence is CANPGQILAKNIQYF. The CDR3 region has the DNA TGCGCCAACCCTGGACAGATACTAGCCAAAAACATTCAGTACTTC.

The chain employs TRBV29-1 and TRBJ1-5; no definite D call. The CDR3 covers 13 residues. V was clipped by 4 bases and J by 1 base, with 8 bases between them. Germline lookup yields CDR1 SQVTM and CDR2 ANQGSEA. CDR3 nucleotides: TGCAGCGTTGCTAGGGAGAGCAATCAGCCCCAGCATTTT. Translation: CSVARESNQPQHF.